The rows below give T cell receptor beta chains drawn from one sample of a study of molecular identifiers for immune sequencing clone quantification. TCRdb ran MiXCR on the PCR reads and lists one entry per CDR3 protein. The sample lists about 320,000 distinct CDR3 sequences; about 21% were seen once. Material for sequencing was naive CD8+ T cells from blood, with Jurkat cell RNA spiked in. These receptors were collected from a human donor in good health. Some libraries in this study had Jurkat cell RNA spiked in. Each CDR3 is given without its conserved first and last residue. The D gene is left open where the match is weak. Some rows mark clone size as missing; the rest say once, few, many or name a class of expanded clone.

ASSVGNDAYEQY | TRBV9 | many | NA
ASSPAVPYEQY | TRBV7-2 | many | NA
ASSQDRSPAAQY | TRBV4-3 | many | NA
ASSQVLGNMGEQY | TRBV4-1 | many | NA
ASRAGTSGGFSGNEQF | TRBV2 | many | TRBD2
ASSFRPSDEQY | TRBV12-3/TRBV12-4 | NA | NA
ASSFSPGLDPWGTPH | TRBV7-9 | NA | TRBD2
ASSRQQTGGTEAF | TRBV11-2 | NA | TRBD1
GAGDWSSGELF | TRBV19 | many | NA
SAHFLLAPEGVGTDTQY | TRBV20-1 | NA | TRBD2
ASSSRTGPTYEQY | TRBV28 | many | TRBD1
ASSLEGLGTDTQY | TRBV13 | many | NA
ASSTTGLNSRNTQY | TRBV27 | few | NA
ASNPGTDSVDTQY | TRBV6-6 | many | TRBD1
SALTERKSNQPQH | TRBV20-1 | many | NA
ASSTAWGHEQY | TRBV27 | many | NA
ASSFGSSATYEQY | TRBV5-1 | many | NA
ASSAQGGQPQH | TRBV10-1 | many | TRBD1
ASSSRGHEQY | TRBV27 | NA | NA
ASSFILAGDYEQY | TRBV27 | few | TRBD2
ASSMGTRAETPQH | TRBV19 | NA | NA
ASSAPPTGRNEQF | TRBV7-9 | NA | NA
ASSQYGGRSGELF | TRBV5-4 | many | NA
AISQGVSYEQY | TRBV10-3 | many | NA
ASSPEPLGTEAF | TRBV7-6 | many | NA
ASNRQAPQETQY | TRBV28 | many | NA
ASSLGQGNRPQR | TRBV7-9 | NA | TRBD1
ASNDRYQETQY | TRBV6-5 | many | NA
ASSQDLGREETQY | TRBV4-3 | many | NA
ASSSWTSGAGELF | TRBV6-5 | few | TRBD2
ASSQNLAGSYNEQF | TRBV12-3/TRBV12-4 | few | TRBD2
ASSSSGGEQY | TRBV9 | many | TRBD2
ASSSLDRETDTQY | TRBV5-4 | few | TRBD1
ASLGDGAYQETQY | TRBV11-2 | few | NA
ASSQGFAIGSGANVLT | TRBV4-3 | many | NA
ASSQAWGLETQY | TRBV7-9 | NA | NA
ASSLRLRPYEQY | TRBV28 | many | NA
ASSYPDRGQYEQY | TRBV2 | many | TRBD1
ASSGSLHRVSHSEQF | TRBV9 | many | NA
ASSRQHKGVEQY | TRBV4-1 | many | NA
SVVPGTYEQY | TRBV29-1 | many | NA
ASSQARDRIQETQY | TRBV5-6 | many | TRBD1
SASLDGEKLF | TRBV20-1 | many | NA
ASIAPLAGASTDTQY | TRBV7-9 | many | TRBD2
ASTTNGGPQY | TRBV19 | NA | NA
ASSQEGSGGPTDTQY | TRBV4-1 | many | TRBD2
ASSPPRGAIATNEKLF | TRBV7-9 | many | NA
ASGIGTEAF | TRBV12-5 | many | NA